This T cell receptor (beta chain) emerged from a study of CD8+ T cells in alopecia areata. At the level of the study: Donor skin was harvested from roughly 6-13-month-old C3H/HeJ mice with spontaneous alopecia and grafted onto roughly 7-11-week-old female C3H/HeJ recipients. Overall study findings and caveats: Elevated clonality characterized lesional scalp relative to normal scalp, particularly in alopecia totalis/universalis. Although TCR sharing was seen in mice, sharing across patients was less clear, possibly for HLA-related reasons. Alphabeta T cells residing in normal skin are also sequenced in scalp samples.

Cutaneous lymph node cells were pooled, and they were sorted using CD4, CD8alpha, NKG2D, NKG2ACE and other markers. With V trimmed by 2 bases and J by 4 bases, 7 bases remained unmatched. Germline V gene data show CDR1 as NSHNY and CDR2 as SYGAGN. This CDR3 has 15 amino acids. Reverse transcribed after extraction, RNA yielded cDNA as the sequencing template. Assay used: immunoSEQ multiplex PCR; TCRdb lists only in-frame clones, some missing. The sample has 270,000 or so clones, none seen only once. This clone came up a few times. What it binds is unknown. Gene names are mouse gene names. The CDR3 end falls 4 residues outside the read, so it is completed with the germline J gene.

The gene calls are TRBV13-1 and TRBJ1-1; the match to TRBD1 covers 8 bases. The sample was CD4+ T cells sorted from a lymph node. This clonotype originated in a C3H/HeJ mouse with alopecia areata. Mouse MHC haplotype: H2-k. CDR3 sequence reads: CASSESGGGSTEVFF. Partial CDR3 DNA: TGTGCCAGCAGTGAGTCAGGGGGCGGGAGCACA.